This TCR beta chain was observed in a study of cytotoxic CD8 clonotypes in ibrutinib-treated CLL. General study findings and limits: Sampling of sustained-remission and progressing patients occurred at differing times. Patients had baseline clonality above age-matched healthy donors, and this clonality moved with circulating CD8+ T-cell counts.

This clone came up a few times. Its antigen is currently unknown. Target depth was 1 in 200,000 to 1 in 1 million T cells, about 10x per clonotype. Sequencing was performed with immunoSEQ multiplex PCR; in TCRdb, only in-frame clones are kept and a portion is missing. The sample records approximately 120,000 clones, approximately 58% being singletons. Looked up from germline, CDR1 is SGHRS and CDR2 is YFSETQ. Losses at the gene ends were 7 bases for V and 0 bases for J; bases not matched to a gene: 7. CDR3 length: 15 amino acids. Specimen: PBMCs, collected after 24 months of ibrutinib treatment. The rearrangement links TRBV5-1 to TRBJ2-3; 8 bases line up with TRBD2. This receptor was obtained from a human donor with chronic lymphocytic leukemia. The CDR3 here is CASGQRGPSTDTQYF. As DNA, the CDR3 is TGCGCCAGCGGGCAGCGGGGGCCGAGCACAGATACGCAGTATTTT.